This T cell receptor beta chain originates from a study of radiotherapy plus CTLA-4 blockade in lung cancer. Looking at the study overall: Disease control was present in roughly 29% of patients, and objective responses in roughly 17%. General observations from the study: Interferon-beta, together with early blood T cell clone dynamics, reportedly best predicted response. Blood TCR clones of tumor origin expanded after radiotherapy plus ipilimumab.

Trimming removed 3 bases from V and 2 bases from J; junction bases left unmatched: 8. Per germline, CDR1 MNHNS and CDR2 SASEGT. The CDR3 consists of 16 residues. Clones were sequenced by immunoSEQ multiplex PCR, and TCRdb holds only the in-frame ones, with some missing. The sample lists 130,000 or so clones, 90% occurring once. This clone was picked up a small number of times. The antigen remains unidentified. The specimen comprised peripheral blood, sampled from a patient treated with radiotherapy plus ipilimumab. This sequence originates from a human donor with non-small cell lung cancer that progressed on radiotherapy plus ipilimumab. The chain carries TRBV6-1 and TRBJ2-7; 9 nucleotides match TRBD2. The CDR3 DNA reads TGTGCCAGCAGTGACCCGACTAGCGGTCGGACCTACGAGCAGTACTTC. The encoded protein is CASSDPTSGRTYEQYF.